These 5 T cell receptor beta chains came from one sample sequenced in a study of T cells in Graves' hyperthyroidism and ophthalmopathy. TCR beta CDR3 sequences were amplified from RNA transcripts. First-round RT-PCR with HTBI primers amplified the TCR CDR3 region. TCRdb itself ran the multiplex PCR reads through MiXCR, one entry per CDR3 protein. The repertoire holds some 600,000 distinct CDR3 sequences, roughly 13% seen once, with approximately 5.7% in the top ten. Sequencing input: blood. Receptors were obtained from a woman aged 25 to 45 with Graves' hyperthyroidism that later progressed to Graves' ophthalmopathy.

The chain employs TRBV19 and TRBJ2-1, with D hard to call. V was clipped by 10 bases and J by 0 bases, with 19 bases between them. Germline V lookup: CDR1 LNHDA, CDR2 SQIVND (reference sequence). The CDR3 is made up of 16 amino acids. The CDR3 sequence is CATATNRRSSYNEQFF. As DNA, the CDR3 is TGTGCCACCGCGACGAATCGAAGGAGCTCCTACAATGAGCAGTTCTTC.

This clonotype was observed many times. The CDR3 region is CASSLNSGMDTEAFF. The CDR3 nucleotides are TGCGCCAGCAGCTTGAACTCAGGGATGGACACTGAAGCTTTCTTT. J is TRBJ1-1 and V is TRBV5-1; possible D gene TRBD1, 5 bases. CDR3 length: 15 amino acids. From germline, CDR1 is SGHRS and CDR2 YFSETQ. Trimming removed 1 base from V and 3 bases from J, with 13 bases in between.

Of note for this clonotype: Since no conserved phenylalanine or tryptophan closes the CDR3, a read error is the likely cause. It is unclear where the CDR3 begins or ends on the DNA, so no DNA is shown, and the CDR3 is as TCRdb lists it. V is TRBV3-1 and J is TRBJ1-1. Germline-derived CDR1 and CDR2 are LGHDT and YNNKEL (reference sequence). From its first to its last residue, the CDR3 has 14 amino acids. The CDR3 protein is CASSQDDRNTEASL.

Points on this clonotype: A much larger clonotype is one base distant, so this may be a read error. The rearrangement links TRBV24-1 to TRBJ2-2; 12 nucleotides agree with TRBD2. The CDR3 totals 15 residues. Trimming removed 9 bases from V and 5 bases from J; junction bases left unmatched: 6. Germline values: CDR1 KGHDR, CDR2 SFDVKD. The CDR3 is CATDKTSGGTGELFF. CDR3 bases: TGTGCCACCGACAAGACTAGCGGGGGTACCGGGGAGCTGTTTTTT.

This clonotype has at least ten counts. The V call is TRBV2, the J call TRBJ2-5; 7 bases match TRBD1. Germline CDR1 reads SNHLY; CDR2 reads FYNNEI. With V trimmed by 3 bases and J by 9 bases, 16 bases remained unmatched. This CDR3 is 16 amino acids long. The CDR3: CASSDSPDRLYGAQYF. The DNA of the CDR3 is TGTGCCAGCAGTGACTCGCCGGACAGGCTGTATGGGGCCCAGTACTTC.